These 11 T cell receptor beta chains were all obtained from the same sample, sequenced in a study of T cell responses to AZD1222 COVID-19 vaccine. Sequencing used immunoSEQ multiplex PCR; TCRdb keeps in-frame clones, though not all of them. The top ten hold 2.5% to 3% of the sample, which has about 140,000 clones, more than 70% seen once. The source material was peripheral blood, sampled on day 0 of AZD1222 vaccination. These receptors originate from an adult in good health.

The chain joins TRBV4-2 to TRBJ2-3; 16 bases fit TRBD2. CDR1 is LGHNA and CDR2 is YNFKEQ in the germline V gene. J gave up 2 bases and V 4 bases, and 15 bases lay outside the gene matches. The CDR3 length is 21 residues. As DNA, the CDR3 is TGTGCCAGCAGCCCCCTCTCGGGACTAGCGGGAGGGCCGAGGGACACAGATACGCAGTATTTT. Protein sequence: CASSPLSGLAGGPRDTDTQYF.

The chain uses TRBV29-1 and TRBJ2-3; 12 positions match TRBD1. The V and J ends lost 6 bases and 4 bases, in that order; junction bases with no gene match: 11. CDR3 length equals 16 residues. Germline CDR1 and CDR2: SQVTM and ANQGSEA. The CDR3: CSVVGGQGAIPDTQYF. CDR3 DNA: TGCAGCGTCGTCGGGGGACAGGGGGCAATCCCAGATACGCAGTATTTT.

The chain employs TRBV28 and TRBJ2-4; D ambiguous. Germline assignment: CDR1 MDHEN and CDR2 SYDVKM. V lost 2 bases and J lost 2, with 7 bases in between. CDR3 length equals 14 residues. The CDR3: CASSLSQPKNIQYF. The CDR3 DNA follows: TGTGCCAGCAGTTTAAGCCAGCCCAAAAACATTCAGTACTTC.

The chain employs TRBV7-2 and TRBJ1-5, with D perhaps TRBD1 (6 bases). Germline V gene data show CDR1 as SGHTA and CDR2 as FQGNSA. This CDR3 contains 16 residues. V dropped 1 base and J dropped 3 bases, with 13 bases sitting between them. The CDR3 coding sequence is TGTGCCAGCAGCTTAGGTATCAGGGGTCCCAATCAGCCCCAGCATTTT. Translation gives CASSLGIRGPNQPQHF.

This clone was observed a few times. The CDR3: CASSKNPPGIGDGYTF. The DNA of the CDR3 is TGTGCCAGCAGCAAAAACCCCCCGGGGATTGGTGATGGCTACACCTTC. This rearrangement joins TRBV21-1 to TRBJ1-2. TRBV21-1 is a pseudogene segment. The CDR3 extends over 16 amino acids.

V gene TRBV19 combines with J gene TRBJ2-5; the D is unclear. The length of the CDR3 is 14 residues. Germline CDR1 LNHDA, CDR2 SQIVND (reference sequence). Trimming cost V 2 bases and J 6 bases, with 13 bases left between them. The CDR3 sequence is CASSITYFSKTQYF. The DNA of the CDR3 is TGTGCCAGTAGTATAACCTACTTCTCGAAGACCCAGTACTTC.

The chain couples TRBV9 to TRBJ1-2; D is possibly TRBD1 (6 bases). Trimming stripped 4 bases from V and 4 bases from J, with 17 bases between. This CDR3 comprises 15 residues. CDR1 SGDLS and CDR2 YYNGEE come from the germline V gene. CDR3 residues: CASSHPAGGGYGYTF. The CDR3 DNA follows: TGTGCCAGCAGCCACCCTGCGGGGGGCGGCTATGGCTACACCTTC. Combining the CDR3 with reference TRBV9 and TRBJ1-2 gives the whole variable domain DSGVTQTPKHLITATGQRVTLRCSPRSGDLSVYWYQQSLDQGLQFLIQYYNGEERAKGNILERFSAQQFPDLHSELNLSSLELGDSALYFCASSHPAGGGYGYTFGSGTRLTVV.

This clone showed up just once. This rearrangement joins TRBV18 to TRBJ1-2, with 12 bases matching TRBD1. The V gene's germline CDR1 is KGHSH and CDR2 LQKENI. V lost 3 bases to trimming and J lost 6 bases; unmatched junction nucleotides: 8. CDR3 size: 16 residues. CDR3 protein: CASSPGRDRGQNGYTF. DNA of the CDR3: TGTGCCAGCTCACCGGGCCGGGACAGGGGGCAAAATGGCTACACCTTC.

The V and J genes are TRBV23-1 and TRBJ2-1; 7 bases fit TRBD2. TRBV23-1 falls under the ORF class, with uncertain function. The length of the CDR3 is 18 residues. V was pared by 3 bases and J by 2 bases, with 13 bases of the junction left unmatched. The CDR3 bases are TGCGCCAGCAGTCATCCCCGGGACTACTTTACCCCCTACAATGAGCAGTTCTTC. As protein: CASSHPRDYFTPYNEQFF.

The CDR3 sequence is CASSLGLAGLETQYF. The CDR3 coding sequence is TGTGCCAGCAGCCTCGGACTAGCGGGACTAGAGACCCAGTACTTC. The V and J genes are TRBV28 and TRBJ2-5; 12 nucleotides line up with TRBD2. J lost 4 bases, V lost 6 bases, and 6 bases had no gene match. CDR1 is MDHEN, CDR2 SYDVKM, per germline. The length of the CDR3 is 15 residues. Full variable domain (rest looked up from reference TRBV28 and TRBJ2-5): DVKVTQSSRYLVKRTGEKVFLECVQDMDHENMFWYRQDPGLGLRLIYFSYDVKMKEKGDIPEGYSVSREKKERFSLILESASTNQTSMYLCASSLGLAGLETQYFGPGTRLLVL.

The chain uses TRBV5-6 and TRBJ2-7; 9 bases agree with TRBD1. The CDR3 has 14 residues. Germline trimming cut 4 bases from V and 3 bases from J; bases unmatched to any gene: 5. Germline V gene sequence: CDR1 SGHDT, CDR2 YYEEEE. CDR3 loop: CASSVGTGNYEQYF. In DNA, the CDR3 is TGTGCCAGCAGCGTGGGGACAGGGAACTACGAGCAGTACTTC.